The 8 T cell receptor beta chains given below trace back to one sample, sequenced in a study of technical replicates of blood from several donors. Clones were sequenced by immunoSEQ multiplex PCR, and TCRdb holds only the in-frame ones, with some missing. Among tens of thousands of clones, roughly 90% were seen once, and the ten largest hold roughly 0.25%. Sequencing was carried out using T cells isolated from PBMCs. Receptor source: a human donor in good health.

The chain joins TRBV11-2 to TRBJ1-6; D is unclear. The germline V and J ends were trimmed by 5 bases and 0 bases, with 11 bases remaining between them. Germline values: CDR1 SGHAT, CDR2 FQNNGV. The CDR3 sequence is 16 residues long. The CDR3 loop is CASSPVSGSYNSPLHF. In nucleotides, the CDR3 is TGTGCCAGCAGCCCTGTCTCGGGCTCCTATAATTCACCCCTCCACTTT.

The chain uses TRBV4-2 and TRBJ2-3; unclear D gene. V lost 0 bases and J 7 bases, leaving 23 bases between the germline ends. Germline V gene data show CDR1 as LGHNA and CDR2 as YNFKEQ. This CDR3 contains 18 residues. DNA for the CDR3: TGTGCCAGCAGCCAAGATATTTCGGCCAACTATATATGTTATACGCAGTATTTT. Its protein is CASSQDISANYICYTQYF.

The chain recombines TRBV6-6 with TRBJ2-5; TRBD2 matches 10 bases. The J call may be incorrect, as the DNA end agrees better with TRBJ2-7. Germline CDR1 and CDR2: MNHNY and SVGAGI (reference sequence). This CDR3 has 15 amino acids. CDR3 sequence: CASSASGGSSYEQYF. The CDR3 bases are TGTGCCAGCAGTGCTAGCGGGGGCAGCTCCTACGAGCAGTACTTC.

This rearrangement joins TRBV2 to TRBJ2-7; TRBD2 matches 11 bases. CDR1 is SNHLY and CDR2 is FYNNEI in the germline V gene. Trimming took 3 bases from V and 5 from J; bases not matched to a gene: 6. This CDR3 region has 15 residues. CDR3 amino acids: CASSDVLAGEDEQYF. In DNA, the CDR3 is TGTGCCAGCAGTGATGTACTAGCGGGAGAGGACGAGCAGTACTTC.

The chain links TRBV2 to TRBJ1-1, with a weak D call TRBD1 (5 bases). The germline V and J ends were trimmed by 6 bases and 5 bases, with 16 bases remaining between them. The CDR3 loop spans 14 amino acids. Germline V gene sequence: CDR1 SNHLY, CDR2 FYNNEI. The CDR3 DNA reads TGTGCCAGCAGGGGATCTGCGGCAGGGACTGAAGCTTTCTTT. It is translated as CASRGSAAGTEAFF.

The table lists this clone with a count of one. The chain employs TRBV10-2 and TRBJ2-1, with 7 bases matching TRBD2. Germline V gives CDR1 WSHSY, CDR2 SAAADI. The CDR3 spans 14 residues. Trimming cost V 6 bases and J 8 bases; bases outside gene matches: 10. The CDR3 coding sequence is TGCGCCAGCAGAGGACTAGTAAACGATGATGAGCAGTTCTTC. Its translation is CASRGLVNDDEQFF.

This chain links TRBV6-1 with TRBJ2-2; D is ambiguous. Germline V gives CDR1 MNHNS, CDR2 SASEGT. The CDR3 is 10 residues long. Trimming took 6 bases from V and 8 from J, leaving 4 bases between them. CDR3 amino acids: CASREGELFF. CDR3 in DNA: TGTGCCAGCAGGGAGGGGGAGCTGTTTTTT.

The V call is TRBV2, the J call TRBJ1-1; 8 nucleotides agree with TRBD1. The CDR3 extends over 14 amino acids. Per germline, CDR1 SNHLY and CDR2 FYNNEI. With V trimmed by 1 base and J by 6 bases, 4 bases remained unmatched. The CDR3 sequence is CASSEVPGGPEAFF. CDR3 nucleotides: TGTGCCAGCAGTGAAGTACCAGGGGGCCCTGAAGCTTTCTTT.